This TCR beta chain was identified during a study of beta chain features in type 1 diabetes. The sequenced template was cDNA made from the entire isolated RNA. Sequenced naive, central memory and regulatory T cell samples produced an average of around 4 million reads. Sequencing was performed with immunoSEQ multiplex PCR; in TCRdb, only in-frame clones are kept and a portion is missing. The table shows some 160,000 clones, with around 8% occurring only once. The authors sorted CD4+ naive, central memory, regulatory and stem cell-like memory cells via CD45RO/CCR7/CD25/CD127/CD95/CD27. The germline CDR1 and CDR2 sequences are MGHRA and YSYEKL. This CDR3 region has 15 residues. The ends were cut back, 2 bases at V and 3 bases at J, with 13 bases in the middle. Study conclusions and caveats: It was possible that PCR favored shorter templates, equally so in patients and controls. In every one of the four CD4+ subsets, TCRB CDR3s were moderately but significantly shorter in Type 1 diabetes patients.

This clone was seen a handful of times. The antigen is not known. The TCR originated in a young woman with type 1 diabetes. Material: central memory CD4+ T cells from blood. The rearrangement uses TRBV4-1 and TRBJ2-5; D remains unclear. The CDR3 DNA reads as TGCGCCAGCAGCCAACCTGGCACGCATAAAGAGACCCAGTACTTC. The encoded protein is CASSQPGTHKETQYF.